These T cell receptor beta chains were read from a single sample in a study of T-cell reconstitution after alpha-beta-depleted transplantation in children. TCRdb used MiXCR to reprocess the PCR reads, holding one entry per CDR3 protein. Found here are about 420,000 distinct CDR3 sequences, roughly 11% of them singletons; the top ten hold 5% to 6.5%. This material consisted of PBMCs from the stem cell graft donor, taken from the stem cell graft. The receptors were sampled from a human donor who donated a stem cell graft to a child with acute myeloid leukemia. CDR3s include the opening cysteine and the closing phenylalanine or tryptophan. The order of the fields is clone size, V gene, D gene, J gene, CDR3 DNA, CDR3 protein. The D gene is left open where the match is weak. For some rows the clone size is stated as once, few or many, or as a class when expanded; others skip it.

few,TRBV10-3,TRBD2,TRBJ2-1,TGTGCCACTGCCGCGGGGGGATCCTACAATGAGCAGTTCTTC,CATAAGGSYNEQFF
few,TRBV4-2,-,TRBJ1-5,TGTGCCAGCAGCCAAGATGTGGGTCGGGGGGCGCGGGATCAGCCCCAGCATTTT,CASSQDVGRGARDQPQHF
-,TRBV10-3,TRBD2,TRBJ2-3,TGTGCCATCAGTGAGGGGATTAGCGGGGGGGCCACAGATACGCAGTATTTT,CAISEGISGGATDTQYF
-,TRBV5-5,-,TRBJ2-5,TGTGCCAGCAAGGGACGGGTAAAGACCCAGTACTTC,CASKGRVKTQYF
-,TRBV12-3/TRBV12-4,TRBD1,TRBJ2-2,TGTGCCAGCAGTGACCGGACAGGGGCCGGGGAGCTGTTTTTT,CASSDRTGAGELFF
few,TRBV29-1,-,TRBJ2-2,TGCAGCGTTGGGACAGTTTACACCGGGGAGCTGTTTTTT,CSVGTVYTGELFF
many,TRBV7-2,-,TRBJ2-5,TGTGCCAGCAGCCGAGGGAGAGTTGGGACCCAGTACTTC,CASSRGRVGTQYF
-,TRBV5-1,-,TRBJ2-1,TGCGCCAGCGGATTCCCGAGAGAGAGATCCTACAATGAGCAGTTCTTC,CASGFPRERSYNEQFF
many,TRBV11-2,TRBD1,TRBJ2-3,TGTGCCAGTCGGGACAGTTACACAGATACGCAGTATTTT,CASRDSYTDTQYF
-,TRBV7-2,TRBD2,TRBJ2-5,TGTGCCAGCAGCTTAGTTAGCGGGGGATTAGGCCAGTACTTC,CASSLVSGGLGQYF
-,TRBV5-1,TRBD1,TRBJ1-2,TGCGCCAGCAGCTTGGCCAACCACAGGGGCGACTATGGCTACACCTTC,CASSLANHRGDYGYTF